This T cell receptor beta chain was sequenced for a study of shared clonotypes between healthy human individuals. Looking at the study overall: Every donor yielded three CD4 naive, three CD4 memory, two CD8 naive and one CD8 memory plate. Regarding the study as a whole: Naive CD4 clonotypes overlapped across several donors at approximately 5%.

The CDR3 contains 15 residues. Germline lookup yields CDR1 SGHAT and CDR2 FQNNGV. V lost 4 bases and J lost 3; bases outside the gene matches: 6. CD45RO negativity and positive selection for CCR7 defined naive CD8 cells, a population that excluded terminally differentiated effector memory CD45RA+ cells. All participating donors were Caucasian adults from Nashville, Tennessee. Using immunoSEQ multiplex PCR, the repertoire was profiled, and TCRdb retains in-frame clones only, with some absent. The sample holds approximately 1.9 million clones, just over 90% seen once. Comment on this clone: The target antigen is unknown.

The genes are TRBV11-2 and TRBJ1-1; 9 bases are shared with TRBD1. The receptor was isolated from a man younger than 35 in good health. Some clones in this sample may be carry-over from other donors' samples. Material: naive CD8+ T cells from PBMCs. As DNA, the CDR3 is TGTGCCAGCAGCTACATGACAGGGGGGTACACTGAAGCTTTCTTT. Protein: CASSYMTGGYTEAFF. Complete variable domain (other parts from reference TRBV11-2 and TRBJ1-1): EAGVAQSPRYKIIEKRQSVAFWCNPISGHATLYWYQQILGQGPKLLIQFQNNGVVDDSQLPKDRFSAERLKGVDSTLKIQPAKLEDSAVYLCASSYMTGGYTEAFFGQGTRLTVV.